The sequence of this TCR beta chain was determined in a study of PD-1 blockade in mismatch repair-deficient tumors. Only in-frame clones appear in the TCRdb table, and some are missing; sequencing was by immunoSEQ multiplex PCR. The sample carries some 120,000 clones, about 86% recorded once. Trimming cost V 1 base and J 4 bases, with 14 bases left between them. CDR1 and CDR2 (germline): SEHNR, FQNEAQ (reference sequence). The CDR3 has 15 residues. This receptor was taken from an adult with mismatch repair-deficient cancer. Sequencing was performed on peripheral blood, taken 44 weeks after starting pembrolizumab. The chain employs TRBV7-9 and TRBJ2-7; D tentatively reads TRBD1 or TRBD2 (6 bases each). Written as DNA, the CDR3 is TGTGCCAGCAGCTTAGGGAGGGGGATTGTATACGAGCAGTACTTC. Translated: CASSLGRGIVYEQYF.